This paragraph reports one TCR beta chain. This record belongs to a study of blood T cell repertoires in COVID-19. Source study methods: Scientists estimated how many nucleated cells there were by amplifying reference gene primers. Repertoires were generated with immunoSEQ multiplex PCR, while TCRdb's copy carries only in-frame clones and drops some. V and J calls plus clone size are reproduced from that table; the DNA served to infer D and trimming. The sample shows over 200,000 clones, over 80% of them seen only once. The V end was cut by 4 bases, the J end by 8 bases, with 9 bases between. The CDR3 spans 12 residues. Germline CDR1 is SGHRS and CDR2 is YFSETQ.

Sequenced sample: peripheral blood. The source of this sequence is a woman aged 30 to 39 with COVID-19, enrolled during active disease. This chain links TRBV5-1 with TRBJ1-4; D not resolved. The CDR3 sequence: CASSPRGEKLFF. The CDR3 DNA is TGCGCCAGCAGCCCCCGAGGCGAAAAACTGTTTTTT.